A single count supports the clone carrying this T cell receptor beta chain. No antigen is known for it. The data stem from a study of vaccination and CD4 T cells after COVID-19. Stated treatment: roughly ten-day PBMC culture with coronavirus spike peptide pools or control peptides (ViraFEST assay). Sequencing of the DNA from cultured CD4+ T cells was carried out with the Oncomine TCR Beta short-read assay. MiXCR, run by TCRdb on the PCR reads, gives a single entry per CDR3 protein. The sample comprises approximately 16,000 distinct CDR3 sequences, 25% to 35% of which are singletons, and roughly 15% rests with the top ten. The sequence derives from a human donor with COVID-19. What was sequenced was cultured CD4+ T cells from blood.

CDR3: CASSRTGRSYNEQFF. The CDR3 DNA is TGTGCCAGCAGCAGGACAGGGCGCTCCTACAATGAGCAGTTCTTC. The chain carries TRBV7-2 and TRBJ2-1, with TRBD1 identical over 8 bases. The CDR3 spans 15 residues. CDR1 is SGHTA, CDR2 FQGNSA, per germline. J was trimmed by 0 bases and V by 5 bases; bases with no gene match: 3.